Below are 5 T cell receptor beta chains sequenced from a single sample in a study of regulatory dendritic cells for organ transplantation. Their specific antigens are unknown. CFSE-labeled sorted T cells met regulatory or mature dendritic cells for 5 days. Using immunoSEQ multiplex PCR, the repertoire was profiled, and TCRdb retains in-frame clones only, with some absent. The table has tens of thousands of clones, 85% seen once. The sequenced sample was naive CD4+ T cells from blood cultured with dendritic cells. The subset is: CD45RA+ naive T cells. These receptors all come from a human donor in good health.

This chain links TRBV4-3 with TRBJ2-7; TRBD1 matches at 7 bases. CDR3 length: 15 amino acids. The germline V gene has CDR1 LGHNA and CDR2 YSLEER. With 1 base clipped from V and 1 base from J, the junction kept 4 bases outside the gene matches. The DNA for the CDR3 is TGCGCCAGCAGCCAAGCAAGGGGGCAATCCTACGAGCAGTACTTC. This translates into CASSQARGQSYEQYF.

V and J are TRBV7-2 and TRBJ1-1; D is unresolved. In germline, CDR1 is SGHTA, CDR2 FQGNSA. V was trimmed by 2 bases and J by 1 base, leaving 8 bases between them. The CDR3 totals 14 residues. This chain's CDR3 is CASSLRPRNTEAFF. In nucleotides, the CDR3 is TGTGCCAGCAGCTTACGCCCTCGGAACACTGAAGCTTTCTTT.

This chain links TRBV6-5 with TRBJ2-7, with no clear D. The CDR3 sequence is 13 residues long. Between the trimmed V and J ends, which lost 6 bases and 2 bases, there was a span of 11 bases. Germline assignment: CDR1 MNHEY and CDR2 SVGAGI. The CDR3 bases are TGTGCCAGCAGGCCGACTGGAACCTACGAGCAGTACTTC. Translation gives CASRPTGTYEQYF.

The chain joins TRBV25-1 to TRBJ2-3; D ambiguous. Looked up from germline, CDR1 is MGHDK and CDR2 is SYGVNS. The CDR3 runs to 13 residues. The DNA for the CDR3 is TGTGTCGCCTTGGCGGCTAGCACAGATACGCAGTATTTT. This translates into CVALAASTDTQYF.

This chain connects TRBV27 to TRBJ2-3; 8 bases match TRBD2. Germline CDR1 and CDR2: MNHEY and SMNVEV (reference sequence). With 5 bases clipped from V and 3 bases from J, the junction kept 10 bases outside the gene matches. CDR3 length: 16 amino acids. CDR3 amino acids: CASSAGTGGSTDTQYF. CDR3 in DNA: TGTGCCAGCAGTGCGGGAACGGGGGGGTCTACAGATACGCAGTATTTT.